The source of this T cell receptor (beta chain) is a study of radiation and T cells in renal cell carcinoma. Findings of the study overall: Pretreatment tumor biopsies were lacking, so baseline clonotypes are unknown.

V was clipped by 6 bases and J by 6 bases, with 9 bases between them. The CDR3 has 12 amino acids. Germline assignment: CDR1 MDHEN and CDR2 SYDVKM. Time point here: baseline pretreatment blood. The treatment is: 15 Gy SBRT to primary tumor, nephrectomy 4 weeks later. Profiling relied on immunoSEQ multiplex PCR, and the TCRdb table lists in-frame clones only, not all of them. The data contain approximately 63,000 clones, 78% of them singletons. Of note for this clone: Antigen: not known.

The V gene is TRBV28, the J gene TRBJ1-3, with D perhaps matching TRBD1 (5 bases). The sequence came from a man in his 60s with renal cell carcinoma. This specimen was blood, taken from a patient whose treatment included radiotherapy and nephrectomy. The DNA of the CDR3 is TGTGCCAGCAGGGGGGAGCCAAACACCATATATTTT. Residues: CASRGEPNTIYF.